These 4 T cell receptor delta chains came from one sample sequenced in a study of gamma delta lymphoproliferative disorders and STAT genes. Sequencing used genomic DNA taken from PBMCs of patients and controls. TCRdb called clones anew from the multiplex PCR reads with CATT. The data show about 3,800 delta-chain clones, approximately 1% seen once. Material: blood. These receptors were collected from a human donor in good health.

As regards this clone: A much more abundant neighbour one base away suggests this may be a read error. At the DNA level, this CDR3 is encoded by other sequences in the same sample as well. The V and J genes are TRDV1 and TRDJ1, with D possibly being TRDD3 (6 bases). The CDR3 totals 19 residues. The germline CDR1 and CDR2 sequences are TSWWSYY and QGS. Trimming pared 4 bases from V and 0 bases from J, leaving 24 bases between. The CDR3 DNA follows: TGTGCTCTTGGGGGCCTTCAATTCTTTTGGGGGTCGTACACCGATAAACTCATCTTT. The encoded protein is CALGGLQFFWGSYTDKLIF.

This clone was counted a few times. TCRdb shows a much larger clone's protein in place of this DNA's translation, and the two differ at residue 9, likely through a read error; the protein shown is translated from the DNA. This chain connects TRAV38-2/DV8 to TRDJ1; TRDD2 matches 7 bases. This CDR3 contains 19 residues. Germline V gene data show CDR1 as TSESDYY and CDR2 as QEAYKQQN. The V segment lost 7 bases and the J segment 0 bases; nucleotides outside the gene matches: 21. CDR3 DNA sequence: TGTGCTTATTTTTCCTACGCAGTTGAGGGATTTGGGTACACCGATAAACTCATCTTT. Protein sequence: CAYFSYAVEGFGYTDKLIF.

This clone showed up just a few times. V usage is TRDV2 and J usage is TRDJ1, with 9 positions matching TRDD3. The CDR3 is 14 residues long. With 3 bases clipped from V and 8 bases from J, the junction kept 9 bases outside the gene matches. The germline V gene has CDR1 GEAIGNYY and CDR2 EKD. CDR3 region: CACDALLGDRKLIF. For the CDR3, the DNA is TGTGCCTGTGACGCCCTACTGGGGGACCGAAAACTCATCTTT.

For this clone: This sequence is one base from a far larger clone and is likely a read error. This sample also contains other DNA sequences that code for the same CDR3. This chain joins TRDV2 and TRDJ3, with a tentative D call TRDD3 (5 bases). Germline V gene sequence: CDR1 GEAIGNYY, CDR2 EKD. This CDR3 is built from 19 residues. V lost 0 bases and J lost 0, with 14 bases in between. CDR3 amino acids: CACDTGGPLDSWDTRQMFF. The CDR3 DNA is TGTGCCTGTGACACCGGGGGCCCCCTCGACTCCTGGGACACCCGACAGATGTTTTTC.